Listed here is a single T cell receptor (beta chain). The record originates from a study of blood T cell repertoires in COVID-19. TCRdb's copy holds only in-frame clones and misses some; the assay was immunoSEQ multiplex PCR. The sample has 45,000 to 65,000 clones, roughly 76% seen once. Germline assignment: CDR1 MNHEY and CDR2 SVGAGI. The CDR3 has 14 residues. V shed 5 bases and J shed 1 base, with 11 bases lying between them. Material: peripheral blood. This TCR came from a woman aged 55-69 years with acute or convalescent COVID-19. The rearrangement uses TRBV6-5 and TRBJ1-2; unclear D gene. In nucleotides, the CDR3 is TGTGCCAGCAGTCGCCCCGACAATAACTATGGCTACACCTTC. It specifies CASSRPDNNYGYTF.